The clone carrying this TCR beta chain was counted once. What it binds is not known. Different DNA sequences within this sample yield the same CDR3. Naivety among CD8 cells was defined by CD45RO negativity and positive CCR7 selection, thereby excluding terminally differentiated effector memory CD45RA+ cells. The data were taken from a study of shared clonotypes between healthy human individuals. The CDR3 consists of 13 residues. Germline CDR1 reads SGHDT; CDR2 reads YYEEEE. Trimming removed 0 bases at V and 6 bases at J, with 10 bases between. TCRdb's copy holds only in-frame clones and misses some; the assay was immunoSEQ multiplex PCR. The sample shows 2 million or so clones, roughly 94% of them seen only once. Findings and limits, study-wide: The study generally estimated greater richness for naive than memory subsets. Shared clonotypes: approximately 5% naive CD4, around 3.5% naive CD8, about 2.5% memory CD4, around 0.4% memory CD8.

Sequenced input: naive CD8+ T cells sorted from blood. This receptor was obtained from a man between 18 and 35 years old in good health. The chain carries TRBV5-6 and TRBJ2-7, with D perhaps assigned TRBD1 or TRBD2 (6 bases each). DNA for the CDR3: TGTGCCAGCAGCTTGGCCGGGGGCTCCGAGCAGTACTTC. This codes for CASSLAGGSEQYF.